The rows below give T cell receptor beta chains drawn from one sample of a study of blood T cell repertoires in COVID-19. The table came from immunoSEQ multiplex PCR; TCRdb's copy has only in-frame clones and leaves some out. The sample records 200,000 to 250,000 clones, about 88% being singletons. Input material: peripheral blood. Receptor source: a woman aged 40 to 50 who had recovered from COVID-19. Both conserved end residues are part of each CDR3. Clone size, where shown, is once, few, many, or a class for clones that have expanded.

>NA|TRBV29-1
CSVQDGRRGYTF
>NA|TRBV7-2
CASSLFGSPGQLGNTIYF
>NA|TRBV5-1
CASSFSPSTDTQYF
>NA|TRBV6-5
CASRPGTEYYEQYF
>NA|TRBV4-2
CASSPSPTGLGYGYTF
>NA|TRBV7-9
CASSPRLGETQYF
>NA|TRBV10-1
CASSRNSPSINQPQHF
>once|TRBV7-2
CASSLDFSGNTIYF
>NA|TRBV6-2/TRBV6-3
CASSRRDRVAKETQYF
>NA|TRBV7-9
CASSLVRRYTGELFF
>NA|TRBV19
CASTAQGVVYGYTF
>many|TRBV19
CASRYDRGKNIQYF
>once|TRBV4-2
CARKTPKPTYEQYF
>few|TRBV28
CASSLSGPYEQYF
>NA|TRBV20-1
CSASPRGAGGSPLHF
>once|TRBV5-1
CASSLVRGGTGELFF
>few|TRBV28
CASSFTRGNQPQHF
>NA|TRBV5-6
CASSFRARARTDTQYF
>NA|TRBV28
CASSQGPSYNEQFF
>NA|TRBV5-1
CASSLATGVGEKLFF
>NA|TRBV4-1
CASSLDREYSNQPQHF
>NA|TRBV5-1
CASSGLGIVDRSTGELFF